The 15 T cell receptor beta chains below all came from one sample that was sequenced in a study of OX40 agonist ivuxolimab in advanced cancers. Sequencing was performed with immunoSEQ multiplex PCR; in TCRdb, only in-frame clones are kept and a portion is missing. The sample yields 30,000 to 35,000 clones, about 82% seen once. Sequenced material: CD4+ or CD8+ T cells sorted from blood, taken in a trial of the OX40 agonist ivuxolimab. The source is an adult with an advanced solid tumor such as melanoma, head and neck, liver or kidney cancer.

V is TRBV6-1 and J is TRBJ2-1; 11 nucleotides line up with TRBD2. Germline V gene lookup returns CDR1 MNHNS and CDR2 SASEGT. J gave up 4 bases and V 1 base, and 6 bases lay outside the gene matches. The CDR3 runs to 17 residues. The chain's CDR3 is CASSEDYGTSGYNEQFF. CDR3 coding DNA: TGTGCCAGCAGTGAAGACTACGGGACTAGCGGATACAATGAGCAGTTCTTC.

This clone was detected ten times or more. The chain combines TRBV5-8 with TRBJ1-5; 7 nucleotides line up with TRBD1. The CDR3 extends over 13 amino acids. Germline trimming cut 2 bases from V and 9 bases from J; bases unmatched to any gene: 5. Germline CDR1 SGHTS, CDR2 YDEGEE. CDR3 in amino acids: CASSLLGGWPQHF. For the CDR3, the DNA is TGTGCCAGCAGCTTACTAGGGGGCTGGCCCCAGCATTTT.

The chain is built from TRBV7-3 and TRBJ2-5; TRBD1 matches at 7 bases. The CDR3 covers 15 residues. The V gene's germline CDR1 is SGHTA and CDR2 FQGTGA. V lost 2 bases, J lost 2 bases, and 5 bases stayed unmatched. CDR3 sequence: CASSLWTGHQETQYF. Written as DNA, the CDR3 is TGTGCCAGCAGCTTATGGACAGGACATCAAGAGACCCAGTACTTC.

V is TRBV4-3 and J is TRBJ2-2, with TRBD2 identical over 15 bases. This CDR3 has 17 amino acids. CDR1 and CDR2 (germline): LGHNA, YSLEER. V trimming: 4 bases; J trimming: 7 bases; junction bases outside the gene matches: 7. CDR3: CASSLGLAGGPNGELFF. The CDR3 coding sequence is TGCGCCAGCAGCCTCGGACTAGCGGGGGGGCCAAACGGGGAGCTGTTTTTT.

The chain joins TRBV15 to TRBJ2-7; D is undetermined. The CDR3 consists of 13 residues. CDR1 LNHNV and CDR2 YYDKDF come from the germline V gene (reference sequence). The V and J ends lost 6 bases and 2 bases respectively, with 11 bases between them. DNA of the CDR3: TGTGCCACCAGTCGAGCACCTCCCTACGAGCAGTACTTC. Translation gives CATSRAPPYEQYF.

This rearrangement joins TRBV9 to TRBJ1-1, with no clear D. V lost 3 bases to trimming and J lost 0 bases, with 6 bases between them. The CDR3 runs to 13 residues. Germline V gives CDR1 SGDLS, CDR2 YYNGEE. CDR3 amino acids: CASSAGVNTEAFF. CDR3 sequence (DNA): TGTGCCAGCAGCGCCGGGGTGAACACTGAAGCTTTCTTT.

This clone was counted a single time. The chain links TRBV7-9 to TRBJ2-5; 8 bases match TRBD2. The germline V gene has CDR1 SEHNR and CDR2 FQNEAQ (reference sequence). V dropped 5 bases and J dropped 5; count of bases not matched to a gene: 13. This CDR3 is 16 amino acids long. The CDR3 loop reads CASSPFRLAGRETQYF. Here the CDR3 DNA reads TGTGCCAGCAGCCCCTTCCGGCTAGCGGGCAGGGAGACCCAGTACTTC.

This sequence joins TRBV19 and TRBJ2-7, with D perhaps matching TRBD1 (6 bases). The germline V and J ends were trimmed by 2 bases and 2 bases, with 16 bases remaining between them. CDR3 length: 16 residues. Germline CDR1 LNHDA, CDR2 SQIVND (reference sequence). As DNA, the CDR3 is TGTGCCAGTAGTATAACACACAGGGACCTTGCCTACGAGCAGTACTTC. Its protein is CASSITHRDLAYEQYF.

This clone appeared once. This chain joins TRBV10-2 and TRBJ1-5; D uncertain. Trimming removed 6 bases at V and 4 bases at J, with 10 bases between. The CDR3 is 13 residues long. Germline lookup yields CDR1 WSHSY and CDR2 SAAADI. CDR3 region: CASRISQNQPQHF. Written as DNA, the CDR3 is TGCGCCAGCAGGATCAGCCAGAATCAGCCCCAGCATTTT.

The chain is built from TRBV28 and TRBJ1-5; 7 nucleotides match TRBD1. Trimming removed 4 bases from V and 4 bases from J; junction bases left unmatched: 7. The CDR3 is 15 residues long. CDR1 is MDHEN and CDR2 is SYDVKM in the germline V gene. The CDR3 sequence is CASSSRQGGNQPQHF. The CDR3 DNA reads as TGTGCCAGCAGTTCTCGACAGGGCGGGAATCAGCCCCAGCATTTT.

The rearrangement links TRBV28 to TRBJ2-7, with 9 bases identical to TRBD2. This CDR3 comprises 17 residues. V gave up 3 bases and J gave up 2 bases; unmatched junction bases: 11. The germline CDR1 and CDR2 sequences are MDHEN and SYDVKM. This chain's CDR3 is CASSFGSGRLSAYEQYF. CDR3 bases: TGTGCCAGCAGTTTTGGTAGCGGGAGACTCTCCGCCTACGAGCAGTACTTC. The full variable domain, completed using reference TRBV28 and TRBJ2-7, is DVKVTQSSRYLVKRTGEKVFLECVQDMDHENMFWYRQDPGLGLRLIYFSYDVKMKEKGDIPEGYSVSREKKERFSLILESASTNQTSMYLCASSFGSGRLSAYEQYFGPGTRLTVT.

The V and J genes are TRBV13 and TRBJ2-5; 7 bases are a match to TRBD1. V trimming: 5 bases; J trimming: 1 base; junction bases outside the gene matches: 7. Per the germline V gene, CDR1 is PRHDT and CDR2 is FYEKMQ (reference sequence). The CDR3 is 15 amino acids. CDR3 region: CASSKQGKPQETQYF. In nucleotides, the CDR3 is TGTGCCAGCAGCAAACAGGGGAAACCCCAAGAGACCCAGTACTTC. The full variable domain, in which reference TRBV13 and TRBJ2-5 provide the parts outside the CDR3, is AAGVIQSPRHLIKEKRETATLKCYPIPRHDTVYWYQQGPGQDPQFLISFYEKMQSDKGSIPDRFSAQQFSDYHSELNMSSLELGDSALYFCASSKQGKPQETQYFGPGTRLLVL.

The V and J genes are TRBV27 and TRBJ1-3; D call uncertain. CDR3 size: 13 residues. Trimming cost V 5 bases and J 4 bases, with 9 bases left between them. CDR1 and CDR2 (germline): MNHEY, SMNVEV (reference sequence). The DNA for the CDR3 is TGTGCCAGCAGTCCCCGACCCGGAAACACCATATATTTT. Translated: CASSPRPGNTIYF.

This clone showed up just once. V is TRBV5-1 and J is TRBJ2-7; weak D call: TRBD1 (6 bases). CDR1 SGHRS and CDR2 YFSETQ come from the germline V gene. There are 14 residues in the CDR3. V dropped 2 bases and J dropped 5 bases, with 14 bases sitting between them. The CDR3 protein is CASSFQGTEDEQYF. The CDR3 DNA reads TGCGCCAGCAGCTTCCAGGGGACGGAAGACGAGCAGTACTTC.

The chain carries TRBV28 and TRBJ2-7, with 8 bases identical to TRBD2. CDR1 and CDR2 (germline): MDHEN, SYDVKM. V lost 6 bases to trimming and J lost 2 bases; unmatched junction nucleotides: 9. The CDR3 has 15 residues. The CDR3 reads CASRSRAGGTYEQYF. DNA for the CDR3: TGTGCCAGCAGGTCGAGGGCGGGAGGCACCTACGAGCAGTACTTC.